Below, 20 T cell receptor beta chains from the same sample are listed, as sequenced in a study of control samples from healthy donors and cancer patients. Assay: immunoSEQ multiplex PCR; the TCRdb copy retains only in-frame clones and omits some. Among 150,000 to 200,000 clones listed, around 92% were seen once. Source material: blood. The receptors stem from a woman aged 25 to 39 in good health.

V is TRBV5-1 and J is TRBJ1-1; D is unresolved. Deletions cut 0 bases from V and 0 bases from J, with 9 bases between. Germline V CDR1 and CDR2: SGHRS, YFSETQ. CDR3 length equals 15 residues. As DNA, the CDR3 is TGCGCCAGCAGCTTGGGGAGCACTTTGAACACTGAAGCTTTCTTT. Protein product: CASSLGSTLNTEAFF.

The chain couples TRBV4-1 to TRBJ2-7, with TRBD2 matching 12 bases. The CDR3 totals 15 residues. CDR1 MGHRA and CDR2 YSYEKL come from the germline V gene. V was pared by 6 bases and J by 0 bases, with 3 bases of the junction left unmatched. Here the CDR3 reads CASRPTSGSSYEQYF. The CDR3 DNA sequence: TGCGCCAGCAGACCGACTAGCGGGAGCTCCTACGAGCAGTACTTC.

The gene calls are TRBV19 and TRBJ2-7; D not certain. Germline CDR1 is LNHDA and CDR2 is SQIVND (reference sequence). Trimming removed 3 bases at V and 3 bases at J, with 12 bases between. This CDR3 spans 14 amino acids. CDR3 bases: TGTGCCAGTAGTATCGGATGGAGAGACTACGAGCAGTACTTC. This gives the protein CASSIGWRDYEQYF.

This clone was counted a single time. The V gene is TRBV7-2, the J gene TRBJ2-5; the match to TRBD2 covers 16 bases. The CDR3 has 16 residues. V gave up 5 bases and J gave up 3 bases; unmatched junction bases: 3. CDR1 and CDR2 from the germline V gene are SGHTA and FQGNSA. CDR3 in DNA: TGTGCCAGCAGCGCCGGGACTAGCGGGAGGGAAGAGACCCAGTACTTC. This sequence encodes CASSAGTSGREETQYF.

V gene TRBV5-1 combines with J gene TRBJ2-3; 9 bases map to TRBD2. Germline-derived CDR1 and CDR2 are SGHRS and YFSETQ. The CDR3 runs to 16 residues. Trimming removed 4 bases from V and 5 bases from J; junction bases left unmatched: 11. CDR3 bases: TGCGCCAGCAGCGGGGAGCGCGGGGGGGCCGGAGATACGCAGTATTTT. This translates into CASSGERGGAGDTQYF.

This rearrangement joins TRBV10-3 to TRBJ2-7; D might be TRBD1 (5 bases). The length of the CDR3 is 14 residues. Germline values: CDR1 ENHRY, CDR2 SYGVKD. Trimming shortened V by 11 bases and J by 0 bases, and 17 bases separated the two germline ends. This CDR3 reads CALTCDRRSYEQYF. CDR3 bases: TGTGCCCTTACCTGTGACAGACGCTCCTACGAGCAGTACTTC.

J is TRBJ2-2 and V is TRBV6-6; perhaps TRBD2 as D (6 bases). Deletions cut 4 bases from V and 6 bases from J, with 9 bases between. This CDR3 contains 13 residues. From germline, CDR1 is MNHNY and CDR2 SVGAGI (reference sequence). The CDR3 nucleotides are TGTGCCAGCAGTTCTCGACTAGCCGGGGAGCTGTTTTTT. Its protein product is CASSSRLAGELFF.

Here the CDR3 reads CASSDRGESGYTF. The CDR3 nucleotides are TGTGCCAGCAGTGACAGGGGCGAGAGTGGCTACACCTTC. This chain joins TRBV6-6 and TRBJ1-2; 8 bases fit TRBD1. The CDR3 has 13 amino acids. CDR1 is MNHNY and CDR2 is SVGAGI in the germline V gene (reference sequence). The J segment lost 7 bases and the V segment lost 5 bases, leaving 6 bases of the junction unmatched.

This chain connects TRBV7-6 to TRBJ2-2; 7 bases align to TRBD1. Germline-derived CDR1 and CDR2 are SGHVS and FNYEAQ. There are 15 residues in the CDR3. With 5 bases clipped from V and 1 base from J, the junction kept 4 bases outside the gene matches. The chain's CDR3 is CASSIRQGNTGELFF. DNA of the CDR3: TGTGCCAGCAGCATCAGACAGGGGAACACCGGGGAGCTGTTTTTT.

This chain joins TRBV18 and TRBJ2-1; 10 bases align to TRBD1. The CDR3 extends over 16 amino acids. Germline V gene data show CDR1 as KGHSH and CDR2 as LQKENI. The trim removed 2 bases at V and 5 bases at J, leaving 6 bases unmatched. CDR3 residues: CASSPDRGRIDNEQFF. The CDR3, as DNA: TGTGCCAGCTCACCAGACAGGGGGCGTATTGACAATGAGCAGTTCTTC.

This chain connects TRBV19 to TRBJ2-7, with D possibly being TRBD1 (6 bases). CDR1 and CDR2 from the germline V gene are LNHDA and SQIVND (reference sequence). CDR3 length: 14 residues. With 4 bases removed from V and 0 bases from J, the gap between germline ends came to 10 bases. CDR3 in amino acids: CASSTRDNSYEQYF. The CDR3 DNA reads TGTGCCAGTAGTACTCGGGACAACTCCTACGAGCAGTACTTC.

CDR3 residues: CSVRASGSYNEQFF. In DNA, the CDR3 is TGCAGCGTTAGGGCTAGCGGGAGCTACAATGAGCAGTTCTTC. The V call is TRBV29-1, the J call TRBJ2-1; 10 bases match TRBD2. This CDR3 is built from 14 residues. Germline loops: CDR1 SQVTM, CDR2 ANQGSEA. Germline trimming cut 5 bases from V and 3 bases from J; bases unmatched to any gene: 4.

V is TRBV7-9 and J is TRBJ1-2, with D possibly being TRBD1 (6 bases). Trimming took 0 bases from V and 0 from J, leaving 8 bases between them. Looked up from germline, CDR1 is SEHNR and CDR2 is FQNEAQ (reference sequence). This CDR3 has 15 residues. The CDR3 reads CASSLADRPNYGYTF. CDR3 bases: TGTGCCAGCAGCTTAGCCGACAGGCCTAACTATGGCTACACCTTC.

V gene TRBV4-1 combines with J gene TRBJ2-1; D uncertain. The CDR3 runs to 15 residues. Germline loops: CDR1 MGHRA, CDR2 YSYEKL. V lost 0 bases, J lost 0 bases, and 6 bases lay in between. The CDR3: CASSQDGRSYNEQFF. The CDR3 nucleotides are TGCGCCAGCAGCCAAGATGGCCGCTCCTACAATGAGCAGTTCTTC.

This clone was observed once. This sequence joins TRBV12-3 or TRBV12-4 and TRBJ1-2; D gene unclear. V lost 4 bases to trimming and J lost 5 bases, with 5 bases between them. This CDR3 spans 11 amino acids. The CDR3 region has the DNA TGTGCCAGCAGTTCAACTTATGGCTACACCTTC. This translates into CASSSTYGYTF.

J is TRBJ1-2 and V is TRBV4-1; TRBD1 might be the D (6 bases). The CDR3 has 15 amino acids. Germline CDR1 reads MGHRA; CDR2 reads YSYEKL. The V and J ends lost 6 bases and 0 bases respectively, with 14 bases between them. The CDR3 DNA follows: TGCGCCAGCAGGGACCCCAGGGGATCTAACTATGGCTACACCTTC. Amino acids: CASRDPRGSNYGYTF.

The chain carries TRBV2 and TRBJ1-2, with D possibly matching TRBD1 (5 bases). Germline V lookup: CDR1 SNHLY, CDR2 FYNNEI. The CDR3 totals 12 residues. V lost 4 bases and J 4 bases, leaving 7 bases between the germline ends. The CDR3: CASSGDRYGYTF. The CDR3 DNA sequence: TGTGCCAGCAGTGGGGACCGCTATGGCTACACCTTC.

J is TRBJ1-3 and V is TRBV6-5; 7 bases agree with TRBD1. Germline V gene data show CDR1 as MNHEY and CDR2 as SVGAGI. This CDR3 has 15 residues. V shed 2 bases and J 2 bases; nucleotides not matched to a gene: 3. CDR3 sequence (DNA): TGTGCCAGCAGTTACGTGACAGGGACTGGAAACACCATATATTTT. This translates into CASSYVTGTGNTIYF.

About this clone: The sample holds other DNA sequences that translate to the same CDR3. The V gene is TRBV18, the J gene TRBJ2-7, with 8 bases lining up with TRBD1. Germline values: CDR1 KGHSH, CDR2 LQKENI. V shed 2 bases, J shed 4 bases, and the junction held 1 base outside the gene matches. The CDR3 covers 13 residues. CDR3 coding DNA: TGTGCCAGCTCACCAACAGGGGGGTACGAGCAGTACTTC. Translated: CASSPTGGYEQYF.

This clone came up a few times. The rearrangement joins TRBV30 to TRBJ2-5; TRBD1 matches at 7 bases. V shed 3 bases, J shed 2 bases, and the junction held 6 bases outside the gene matches. The CDR3 spans 14 residues. Per the germline V gene, CDR1 is GTSNPN and CDR2 is SVGIG (reference sequence). The CDR3 DNA reads TGTGCCTGGAGCGCCGCCAGGGGGCAAGAGACCCAGTACTTC. It specifies CAWSAARGQETQYF.